One sample yielded the 9 T cell receptor beta chains listed below, sequenced in a study of T cells in Graves' hyperthyroidism and ophthalmopathy. The source material, RNA transcripts, was used to amplify TCR beta CDR3 regions. The study used the HTBI primer set for a first-round RT-PCR of the TCR CDR3. TCRdb itself ran the multiplex PCR reads through MiXCR, one entry per CDR3 protein. This table has fewer than 650,000 distinct CDR3 sequences, 11% to 15% appearing once. Sequencing was carried out using blood. The origin of the receptors is a woman in her thirties or forties with Graves' hyperthyroidism.

This clonotype was found many times. The chain recombines TRBV6-2 or TRBV6-3 with TRBJ2-5, with 14 bases fitting TRBD2. Germline V lookup: CDR1 MNHEY, CDR2 SVGEGT. V shed 8 bases and J 1 base; nucleotides not matched to a gene: 15. The CDR3 sequence is 19 residues long. Written as DNA, the CDR3 is TGTGCCAGCGGTCTTTCGGAGACTAGCGGGAGGGCCCTCCAAGAGACCCAGTACTTC. Translated: CASGLSETSGRALQETQYF.

This clonotype was recorded at least ten times. This chain connects TRBV28 to TRBJ2-7; maybe TRBD1 (6 bases). The CDR3 runs 14 residues. Germline CDR1 reads MDHEN; CDR2 reads SYDVKM. V lost 7 bases to trimming and J lost 0 bases, with 13 bases between them. CDR3 coding DNA: TGTGCCAGCACCCTAAGGGACAACTCCTACGAGCAGTACTTC. Translating gives CASTLRDNSYEQYF.

The genes are TRBV7-9 and TRBJ2-5; 8 bases align to TRBD1. The V gene's germline CDR1 is SEHNR and CDR2 FQNEAQ (reference sequence). Trimming at V came to 5 bases and at J to 1 base, leaving 3 bases not matched to a gene. This CDR3 region has 14 residues. In DNA, the CDR3 is TGTGCCAGCAGCACGGACAGGGTCCAAGAGACCCAGTACTTC. As protein: CASSTDRVQETQYF.

Ten or more counts support this clonotype. The CDR3 loop is CASSSGLGDTEAFF. In nucleotides, the CDR3 is TGTGCCAGCAGCTCGGGCCTCGGAGACACTGAAGCTTTCTTT. The chain carries TRBV7-8 and TRBJ1-1; D ambiguous. There are 14 residues in the CDR3. The germline CDR1 and CDR2 sequences are SGHVS and FQNEAQ. The V end was cut by 4 bases, the J end by 3 bases, with 12 bases between.

This clonotype was counted many times. The V and J genes are TRBV20-1 and TRBJ1-1; 7 bases are a match to TRBD1. V shed 6 bases, J shed 4 bases, and the junction held 11 bases outside the gene matches. The germline V gene encodes CDR1 DFQATT and CDR2 SNEGSKA (reference sequence). The CDR3 spans 14 residues. The CDR3 loop reads CSAPERRTGTEAFF. The CDR3 nucleotides are TGCAGTGCCCCGGAGCGGAGGACAGGCACTGAAGCTTTCTTT.

This clonotype was seen more than once but under ten times. The rearrangement joins TRBV10-3 to TRBJ2-2; TRBD2 agrees at 13 bases. The ends lost 4 bases at V and 6 bases at J; junction bases unmatched: 5. Germline assignment: CDR1 ENHRY and CDR2 SYGVKD. The length of the CDR3 is 16 residues. CDR3 region: CAISGTSGRAPGELFF. DNA of the CDR3: TGTGCCATCAGTGGTACTAGCGGGAGGGCCCCCGGGGAGCTGTTTTTT.

This clonotype was picked up many times. V usage is TRBV3-1 and J usage is TRBJ2-1; D is perhaps TRBD2 (6 bases). The CDR3 is made up of 14 amino acids. Germline V CDR1 and CDR2: LGHDT, YNNKEL (reference sequence). The ends were cut back, 4 bases at V and 9 bases at J, with 16 bases in the middle. The CDR3 DNA reads TGTGCCAGCAGCCGAATTGGACGGGAGAGTGAGCAGTTCTTC. This translates into CASSRIGRESEQFF.

The chain combines TRBV4-2 with TRBJ2-7, with 11 bases aligning to TRBD1. This CDR3 spans 14 amino acids. Germline trimming cut 2 bases from V and 6 bases from J; bases unmatched to any gene: 3. Per the germline V gene, CDR1 is LGHNA and CDR2 is YNFKEQ. The CDR3 sequence: CASSQPDRGLEQYF. The CDR3 DNA is TGTGCCAGCAGCCAACCGGACAGGGGGCTCGAGCAGTACTTC.

This clonotype was picked up many times. The chain combines TRBV28 with TRBJ2-7, with D tentatively TRBD1 or TRBD2 (6 bases each). The germline V and J ends were trimmed by 4 bases and 2 bases, with 15 bases remaining between them. This CDR3 is 15 amino acids long. Germline-derived CDR1 and CDR2 are MDHEN and SYDVKM. In DNA, the CDR3 is TGTGCCAGCAGTTGGGGGGCAAAATCAACCTACGAGCAGTACTTC. Amino acid sequence: CASSWGAKSTYEQYF.